The entry that follows covers one TCR beta chain sequence. Antigen: not known. The data are from a study of vaccination and CD4 T cells after COVID-19. The wider study: Cellular stimulation was performed using overlapping spike peptides derived from SARS-CoV-2, HCoV-NL63, HCoV-OC43 and HCoV-229E.

V dropped 1 base and J dropped 0 bases, with 13 bases sitting between them. CDR1 and CDR2 from the germline V gene are DFQATT and SNEGSKA (reference sequence). The CDR3 covers 16 residues. Study-wide results and caveats: SARS-CoV-2-reactive clonotypes rose nonsignificantly, with the median going from 21 to 38.

The Oncomine TCR Beta short-read assay sequenced DNA from cultured CD4+ T cells. Using its own MiXCR run on the PCR reads, TCRdb lists one record per CDR3 protein. This table holds 8,000 or so distinct CDR3 sequences, 65% found once. Treatment reported: roughly 11-day PBMC culture with coronavirus spike peptide pools or control peptides (ViraFEST assay). Negative selection recovered the CD4+ T cells once they had spent nine to eleven days in culture. The sample was CD4+ T cells from blood, cultured in vitro. The source is a human donor who had recovered from COVID-19. The V and J genes are TRBV20-1 and TRBJ2-1; tentative D call: TRBD2 (5 bases). The CDR3 DNA is TGCAGTGCTAGAGTCCCGGTGGGAGACTCCTACAATGAGCAGTTCTTC. Its protein is CSARVPVGDSYNEQFF.